A selection of T cell receptor beta chains follows, all from one sample in a study of blood T cell repertoires in COVID-19. The protocol was immunoSEQ multiplex PCR, while the TCRdb copy is restricted to in-frame clones and leaves out a portion. The sample consists of roughly 300,000 clones, roughly 85% of them appearing once. The sequenced sample was PBMCs or T cells enriched from blood (not recorded which). These receptors were obtained from a woman in her fifties or sixties who had recovered from COVID-19. CDR3s include the opening cysteine and the closing phenylalanine or tryptophan. D genes are given only for firm matches. Only part of the rows carry a size: once, few, many, or a class if the clone is expanded.

J: TRBJ1-5; V: TRBV27; D: TRBD1; size: .; CDR3: CASSTWTGSISNQPQHF; DNA: TGTGCCAGCAGCACCTGGACAGGGTCGATTAGCAATCAGCCCCAGCATTTT
J: TRBJ1-2; V: TRBV28; D: TRBD1; size: few; CDR3: CATSGTGYNGYTF; DNA: TGTGCCACATCCGGGACAGGGTATAATGGCTACACCTTC
J: TRBJ2-7; V: TRBV6-5; D: .; size: .; CDR3: CASSRGYEQYF; DNA: TGTGCCAGCAGCCGCGGCTACGAGCAGTACTTC
J: TRBJ1-4; V: TRBV18; D: .; size: .; CDR3: CASSESAGLIATNEKLFF; DNA: TGTGCCAGCTCAGAAAGCGCAGGGCTAATTGCAACTAATGAAAAACTGTTTTTT
J: TRBJ2-7; V: TRBV15; D: .; size: .; CDR3: CATSRDPVVGSYEQYF; DNA: TGTGCCACCAGCAGAGATCCCGTGGTGGGGAGCTACGAGCAGTACTTC
J: TRBJ1-5; V: TRBV28; D: .; size: .; CDR3: CASSGSGTPFHQPQHF; DNA: TGTGCCAGCAGTGGGTCCGGGACACCCTTCCATCAGCCCCAGCATTTT
J: TRBJ2-7; V: TRBV28; D: TRBD1; size: .; CDR3: CASLTTTGGEQYF; DNA: TGTGCCAGCCTAACCACAACAGGGGGCGAGCAGTACTTC
J: TRBJ1-1; V: TRBV29-1; D: .; size: .; CDR3: CSVEDLVAGAFF; DNA: TGCAGCGTTGAAGATCTCGTGGCAGGAGCTTTCTTT
J: TRBJ2-2; V: TRBV10-3; D: .; size: .; CDR3: CAIGDLRQAVFF; DNA: TGTGCCATCGGGGATCTGAGACAGGCGGTGTTTTTT
J: TRBJ1-4; V: TRBV6-5; D: .; size: .; CDR3: CASRPRQLNEKLFF; DNA: TGTGCCAGCAGGCCCCGCCAGTTAAATGAAAAACTGTTTTTT
J: TRBJ2-7; V: TRBV7-2; D: TRBD2; size: few; CDR3: CASSELAGGPYEQYF; DNA: TGTGCCAGCAGCGAACTAGCGGGGGGACCCTACGAGCAGTACTTC
J: TRBJ1-6; V: TRBV19; D: .; size: .; CDR3: CASSHRDSPLHF; DNA: TGTGCCAGTAGCCACAGGGATTCACCCCTCCACTTT
J: TRBJ1-1; V: TRBV11-2; D: .; size: .; CDR3: CASTQYTEAFF; DNA: TGTGCCAGCACCCAGTACACTGAAGCTTTCTTT
J: TRBJ1-1; V: TRBV7-6; D: .; size: .; CDR3: CASSNKPGAPNTEAFF; DNA: TGTGCCAGCAGCAACAAACCTGGGGCGCCGAACACTGAAGCTTTCTTT
J: TRBJ2-1; V: TRBV7-8; D: TRBD1; size: .; CDR3: CASNKPGQGSREQFF; DNA: TGTGCCAGCAACAAACCGGGACAGGGTTCTCGTGAGCAGTTCTTC
J: TRBJ1-6; V: TRBV14; D: .; size: .; CDR3: CASSPRLNNSPLHF; DNA: TGTGCCAGCAGCCCGCGTCTAAATAATTCACCCCTCCACTTT
J: TRBJ1-1; V: TRBV6-5; D: TRBD1; size: once; CDR3: CASSRQGYDTEAFF; DNA: TGTGCCAGCAGTAGACAGGGATACGACACTGAAGCTTTCTTT
J: TRBJ2-3; V: TRBV5-1; D: TRBD2; size: .; CDR3: CASSRGAGVTQGTDTQYF; DNA: TGCGCCAGCAGCCGGGGAGCGGGGGTCACCCAGGGTACAGATACGCAGTATTTT
J: TRBJ2-3; V: TRBV24-1; D: TRBD2; size: .; CDR3: CATSKRGGNLGTDTQYF; DNA: TGTGCCACCTCCAAGCGGGGGGGCAATCTAGGCACAGATACGCAGTATTTT
J: TRBJ1-1; V: TRBV30; D: .; size: few; CDR3: CAWSKGGTEAFF; DNA: TGTGCCTGGAGTAAGGGAGGCACTGAAGCTTTCTTT
J: TRBJ2-3; V: TRBV9; D: TRBD2; size: once; CDR3: CASSPGLAGAGDTQYF; DNA: TGTGCCAGCAGCCCTGGGCTAGCGGGGGCGGGGGATACGCAGTATTTT
J: TRBJ2-7; V: TRBV19; D: TRBD2; size: .; CDR3: CASSISTSGTYEQYF; DNA: TGTGCCAGTAGTATTAGTACTAGCGGGACATACGAGCAGTACTTC
J: TRBJ1-5; V: TRBV28; D: .; size: few; CDR3: CASSSTGIQPQHF; DNA: TGTGCCAGCAGTTCTACGGGGATCCAGCCCCAGCATTTT